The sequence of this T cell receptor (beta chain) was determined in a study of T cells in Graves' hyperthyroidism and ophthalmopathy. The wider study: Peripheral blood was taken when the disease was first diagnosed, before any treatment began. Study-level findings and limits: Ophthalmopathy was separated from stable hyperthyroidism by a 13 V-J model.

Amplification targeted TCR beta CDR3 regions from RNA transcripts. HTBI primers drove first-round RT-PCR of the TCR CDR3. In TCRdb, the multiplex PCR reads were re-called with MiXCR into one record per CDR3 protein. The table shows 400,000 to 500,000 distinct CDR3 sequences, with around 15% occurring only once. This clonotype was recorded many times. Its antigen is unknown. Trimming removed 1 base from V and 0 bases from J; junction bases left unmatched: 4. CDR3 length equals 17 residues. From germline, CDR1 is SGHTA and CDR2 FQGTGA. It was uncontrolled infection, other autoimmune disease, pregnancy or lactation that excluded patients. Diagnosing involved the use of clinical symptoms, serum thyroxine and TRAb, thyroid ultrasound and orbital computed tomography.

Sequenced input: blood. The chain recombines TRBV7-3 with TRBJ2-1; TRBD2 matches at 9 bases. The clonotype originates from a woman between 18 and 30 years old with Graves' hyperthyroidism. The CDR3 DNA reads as TGTGCCAGCAGCTTAATGGCTAGCGGGAACTCCTACAATGAGCAGTTCTTC. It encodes CASSLMASGNSYNEQFF. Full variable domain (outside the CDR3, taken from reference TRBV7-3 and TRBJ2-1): GAGVSQTPSNKVTEKGKYVELRCDPISGHTALYWYRQSLGQGPEFLIYFQGTGAADDSGLPNDRFFAVRPEGSVSTLKIQRTERGDSAVYLCASSLMASGNSYNEQFFGPGTRLTVL.